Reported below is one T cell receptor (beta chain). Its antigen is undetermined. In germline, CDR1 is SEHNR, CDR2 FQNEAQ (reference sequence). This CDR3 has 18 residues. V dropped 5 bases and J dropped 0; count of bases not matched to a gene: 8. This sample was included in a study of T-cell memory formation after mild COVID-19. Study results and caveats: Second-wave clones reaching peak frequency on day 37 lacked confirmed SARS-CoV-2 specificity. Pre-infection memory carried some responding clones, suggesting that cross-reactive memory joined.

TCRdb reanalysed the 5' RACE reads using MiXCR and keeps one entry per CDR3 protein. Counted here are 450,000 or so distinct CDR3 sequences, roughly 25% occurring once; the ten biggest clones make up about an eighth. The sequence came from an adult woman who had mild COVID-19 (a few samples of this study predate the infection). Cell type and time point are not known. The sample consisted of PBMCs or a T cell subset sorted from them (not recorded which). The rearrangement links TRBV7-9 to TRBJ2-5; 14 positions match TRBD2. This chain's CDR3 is CASSPGLAGASYQETQYF. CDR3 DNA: TGTGCCAGCAGCCCGGGACTAGCGGGGGCCTCGTACCAAGAGACCCAGTACTTC. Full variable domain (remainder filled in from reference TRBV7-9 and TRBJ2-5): DTGVSQNPRHKITKRGQNVTFRCDPISEHNRLYWYRQTLGQGPEFLTYFQNEAQLEKSRLLSDRFSAERPKGSFSTLEIQRTEQGDSAMYLCASSPGLAGASYQETQYFGPGTRLLVL.